This T cell receptor (beta chain) was identified during a study of shared clonotypes between healthy human individuals. Study in general: The people who gave samples were two women and three men aged 18 to 49. Study-wide points: Investigators expected sequencing depth to affect clonotype sharing among donors. What naive subsets generally showed was a larger estimated richness than memory subsets showed.

TCRdb keeps only in-frame clones here, not all; method: immunoSEQ multiplex PCR. The sample carries around 1,900,000 clones, over 85% recorded once. The germline V gene has CDR1 SQVTM and CDR2 ANQGSEA. The CDR3 runs to 16 residues. V shed 3 bases and J 5 bases; nucleotides not matched to a gene: 11. As defined, naive CD8 cells were CD45RO-negative and positively selected for CCR7, with terminally differentiated effector memory CD45RA+ cells excluded. Every one of the donors was a Caucasian adult that lived in Nashville, Tennessee. To note about this clone: What it binds is not known.

This sequence was found in a young man in good health. Some clones in this sample may be carry-over from other donors' samples. The chain employs TRBV29-1 and TRBJ2-1; 9 positions match TRBD2. Sequencing was carried out using naive CD8+ T cells from PBMCs. The CDR3 sequence: CSVDATRAGGNNEQFF. CDR3 sequence (DNA): TGCAGCGTTGACGCGACTCGAGCGGGAGGAAACAATGAGCAGTTCTTC.